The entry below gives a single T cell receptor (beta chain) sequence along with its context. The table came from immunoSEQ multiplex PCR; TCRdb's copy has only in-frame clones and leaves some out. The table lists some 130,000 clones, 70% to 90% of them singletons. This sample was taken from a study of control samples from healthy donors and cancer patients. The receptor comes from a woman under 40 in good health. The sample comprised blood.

CDR3 in amino acids: CASSPLSLETGRAFF. The DNA for the CDR3 is TGTGCCAGCAGCCCCTTGTCCCTCGAAACAGGGCGAGCTTTCTTT. V usage is TRBV5-4 and J usage is TRBJ1-1; a possible D gene is TRBD1 (6 bases). Trimming cost V 4 bases and J 10 bases, with 23 bases left between them. This CDR3 comprises 15 residues. Germline V gene sequence: CDR1 SGHNT, CDR2 YYREEE (reference sequence).